The clone carrying this TCR beta chain is labeled as medium-sized. What it binds is unknown. Constant-region reverse primers amplified full-length variable regions, followed by semi-nested Nested Universal Primer A PCR. TCRdb re-derived calls from the 5' RACE reads in MiXCR, one entry per CDR3 protein. The table shows under 35,000 distinct CDR3 sequences, with about 26% occurring only once. V lost 2 bases, J lost 7 bases, and 12 bases lay in between. The CDR3 has 13 amino acids. The germline gives CDR1 DFQATT, CDR2 SNEGSKA (reference sequence). General observations from the study: Tumor Tregs overlapped most with tumor, then blood, naive CD4+ cells. Tumor memory CD4+ T cell TCR gene usage clustered with blood and lymph node memory CD4+ cells and lymph node naive CD4+ cells. Larger-cohort validation covered only one TCR beta V-J rearrangement.

This receptor was taken from a female donor with breast cancer. Sequenced input: naive CD4+ T cells sorted from a lymph node. Subset meaning: naive CD4+ T cells, CD4+CD45RA+CD25-. The chain joins TRBV20-1 to TRBJ2-1, with D perhaps TRBD2 (5 bases). Written as DNA, the CDR3 is TGCAGTGCTAGACTAGAGGGAACGAATGAGCAGTTCTTC. Protein product: CSARLEGTNEQFF.